This T cell receptor beta chain was found in a study of blood T cell repertoires in COVID-19. Overall study context: The United States, Italy and Spain provided the acute and convalescent COVID-19 samples. T cells, B-cell-depleted T cells, or PBMCs provided the cDNA or gDNA that served as material.

Per the original methods: The authors estimated nucleated cell counts from reference gene primer amplification. Assay used: immunoSEQ multiplex PCR; TCRdb lists only in-frame clones, some missing. From that table come the V and J calls and clone size; the DNA was used to work out D and trimming. The sample has approximately 280,000 clones, roughly 90% seen once. The germline gives CDR1 MNHEY, CDR2 SVGEGT. Trimming pared 0 bases from V and 3 bases from J, leaving 18 bases between. This CDR3 spans 17 amino acids. The sequence was collected from a woman aged 60-75 years with acute or convalescent COVID-19. The chain combines TRBV6-2 or TRBV6-3 with TRBJ2-7; TRBD1 is a possible D gene (5 bases). Sequences were obtained from peripheral blood. In DNA form, the CDR3 reads TGTGCCAGCAGTTACTCTCGTTTTTGGCAGGGCGACTACGAGCAGTACTTC. Translation: CASSYSRFWQGDYEQYF.